The present T cell receptor beta chain was sequenced within a study of brain T cells in children with intractable seizures. As to time point: blood from clinic visit 5 months post-surgery; TSC patient then seizure free. Clones were sequenced by immunoSEQ multiplex PCR, and TCRdb holds only the in-frame ones, with some missing. The sample includes about 340,000 clones, roughly 93% seen only once; the top ten take 5% to 7%. This CDR3 has 14 residues. Per germline, CDR1 PRHDT and CDR2 FYEKMQ (reference sequence). Trimming left V 5 bases short and J 0 bases short, with 11 bases between. The TCR originated in a boy under two years old with tuberous sclerosis and intractable seizures. V is TRBV13 and J is TRBJ2-7, with D possibly called TRBD1 or TRBD2 (5 bases each). The source material was peripheral blood, sampled more than 4 months after surgery. CDR3 DNA sequence: TGTGCCAGCAGCGCCGGGGACCACTCCTACGAGCAGTACTTC. It is translated as CASSAGDHSYEQYF.